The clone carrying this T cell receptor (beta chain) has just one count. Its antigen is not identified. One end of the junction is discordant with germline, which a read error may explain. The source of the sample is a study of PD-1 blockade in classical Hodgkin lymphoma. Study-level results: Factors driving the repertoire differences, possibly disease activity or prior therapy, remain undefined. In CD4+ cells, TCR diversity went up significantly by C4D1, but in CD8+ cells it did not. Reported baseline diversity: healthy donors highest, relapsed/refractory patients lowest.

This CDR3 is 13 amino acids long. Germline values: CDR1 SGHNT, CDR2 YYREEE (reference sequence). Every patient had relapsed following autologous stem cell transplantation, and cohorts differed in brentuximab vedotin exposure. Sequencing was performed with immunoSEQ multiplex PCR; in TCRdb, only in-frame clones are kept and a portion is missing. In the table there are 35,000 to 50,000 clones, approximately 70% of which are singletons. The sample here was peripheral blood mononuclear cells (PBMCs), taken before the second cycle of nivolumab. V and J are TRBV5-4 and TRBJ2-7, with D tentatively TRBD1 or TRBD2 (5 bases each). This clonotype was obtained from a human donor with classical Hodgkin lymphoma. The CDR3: CASGLQEAREQYF. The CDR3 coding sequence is TGTGCCAGCGGCTTACAGGAGGCTCGGGAGCAGTACTTC.